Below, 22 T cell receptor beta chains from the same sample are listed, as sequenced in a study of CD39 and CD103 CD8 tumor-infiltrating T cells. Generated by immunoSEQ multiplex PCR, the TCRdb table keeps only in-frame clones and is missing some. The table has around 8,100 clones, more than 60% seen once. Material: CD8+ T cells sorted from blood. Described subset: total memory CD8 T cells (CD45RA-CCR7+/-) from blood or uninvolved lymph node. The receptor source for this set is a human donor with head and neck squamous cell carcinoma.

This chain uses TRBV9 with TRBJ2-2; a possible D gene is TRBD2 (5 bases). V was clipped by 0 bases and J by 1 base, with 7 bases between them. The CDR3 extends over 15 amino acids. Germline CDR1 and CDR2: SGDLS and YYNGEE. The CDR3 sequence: CASSVGGLNTGELFF. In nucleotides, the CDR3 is TGTGCCAGCAGCGTAGGCGGGCTGAACACCGGGGAGCTGTTTTTT.

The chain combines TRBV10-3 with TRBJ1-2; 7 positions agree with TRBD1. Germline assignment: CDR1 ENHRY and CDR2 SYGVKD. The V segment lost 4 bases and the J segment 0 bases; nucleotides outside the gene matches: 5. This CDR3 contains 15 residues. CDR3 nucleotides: TGTGCCATCAGTGCTGGGACAGAAACTAACTATGGCTACACCTTC. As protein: CAISAGTETNYGYTF.

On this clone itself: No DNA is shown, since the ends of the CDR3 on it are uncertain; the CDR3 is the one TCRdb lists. CDR3 sequence reads: CASSFLAAYGGEQFF. V usage is TRBV27 and J usage is TRBJ2-1. Looked up from germline, CDR1 is MNHEY and CDR2 is SMNVEV (reference sequence). The CDR3 spans 15 residues, counting both ends.

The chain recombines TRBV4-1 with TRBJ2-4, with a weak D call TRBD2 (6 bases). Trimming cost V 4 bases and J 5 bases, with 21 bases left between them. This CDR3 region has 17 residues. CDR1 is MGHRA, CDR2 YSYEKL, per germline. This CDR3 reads CASSPLAGLQGENIQYF. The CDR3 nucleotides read TGCGCCAGCAGCCCCCTGGCGGGACTCCAGGGTGAAAACATTCAGTACTTC.

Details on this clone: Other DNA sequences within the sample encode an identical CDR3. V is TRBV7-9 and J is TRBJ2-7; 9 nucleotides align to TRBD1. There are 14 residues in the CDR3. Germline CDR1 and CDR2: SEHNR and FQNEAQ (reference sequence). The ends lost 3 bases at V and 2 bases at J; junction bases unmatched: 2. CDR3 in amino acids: CASSLGTGPYEQYF. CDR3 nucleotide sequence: TGTGCCAGCAGCTTGGGGACAGGGCCCTACGAGCAGTACTTC.

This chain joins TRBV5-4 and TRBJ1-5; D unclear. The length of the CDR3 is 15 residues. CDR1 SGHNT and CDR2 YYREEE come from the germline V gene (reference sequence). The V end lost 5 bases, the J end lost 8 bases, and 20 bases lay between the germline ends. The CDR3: CASSIRALGIEPQHF. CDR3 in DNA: TGTGCCAGCAGTATCCGGGCTCTCGGTATTGAGCCCCAGCATTTT.

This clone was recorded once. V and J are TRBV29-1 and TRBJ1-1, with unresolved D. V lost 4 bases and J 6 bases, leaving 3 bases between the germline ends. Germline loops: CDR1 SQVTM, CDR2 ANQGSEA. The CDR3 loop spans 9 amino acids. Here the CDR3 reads CSVGAEAFF. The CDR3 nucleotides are TGCAGCGTTGGGGCTGAAGCTTTCTTT.

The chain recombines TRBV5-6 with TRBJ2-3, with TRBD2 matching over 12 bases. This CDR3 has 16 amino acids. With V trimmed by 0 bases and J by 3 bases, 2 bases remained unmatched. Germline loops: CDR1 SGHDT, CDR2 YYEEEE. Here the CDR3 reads CASSLELAGGTDTQYF. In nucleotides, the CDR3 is TGTGCCAGCAGCTTGGAACTAGCGGGAGGTACAGATACGCAGTATTTT.

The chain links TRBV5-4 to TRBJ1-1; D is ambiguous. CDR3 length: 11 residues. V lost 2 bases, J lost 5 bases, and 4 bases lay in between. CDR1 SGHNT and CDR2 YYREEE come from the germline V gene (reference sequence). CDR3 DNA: TGTGCCAGCAGCTTTTCAACTGAAGCTTTCTTT. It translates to CASSFSTEAFF.

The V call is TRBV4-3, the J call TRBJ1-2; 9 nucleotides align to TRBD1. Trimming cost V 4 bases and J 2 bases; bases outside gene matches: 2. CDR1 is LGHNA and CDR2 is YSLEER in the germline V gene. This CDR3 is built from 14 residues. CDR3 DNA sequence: TGCGCCAGCAGCCCTGGGACAGGGAACTATGGCTACACCTTC. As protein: CASSPGTGNYGYTF.

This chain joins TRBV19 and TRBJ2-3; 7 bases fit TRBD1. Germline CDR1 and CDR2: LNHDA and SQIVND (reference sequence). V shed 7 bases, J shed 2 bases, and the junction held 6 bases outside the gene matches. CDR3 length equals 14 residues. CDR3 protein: CASNPTGFTDTQYF. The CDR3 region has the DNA TGTGCCAGTAACCCGACAGGGTTCACAGATACGCAGTATTTT.

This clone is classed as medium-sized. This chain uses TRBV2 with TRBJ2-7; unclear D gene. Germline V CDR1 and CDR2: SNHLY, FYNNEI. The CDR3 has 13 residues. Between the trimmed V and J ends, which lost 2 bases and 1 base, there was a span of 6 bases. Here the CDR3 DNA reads TGTGCCAGCAGTGAAATAGTTTCCTACGAGCAGTACTTC. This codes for CASSEIVSYEQYF.

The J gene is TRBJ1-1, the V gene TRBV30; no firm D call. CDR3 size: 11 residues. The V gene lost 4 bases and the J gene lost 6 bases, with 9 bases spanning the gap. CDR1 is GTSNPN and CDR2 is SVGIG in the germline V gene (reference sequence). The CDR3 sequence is CAWMGYSEAFF. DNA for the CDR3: TGTGCCTGGATGGGTTACTCTGAAGCTTTCTTT.

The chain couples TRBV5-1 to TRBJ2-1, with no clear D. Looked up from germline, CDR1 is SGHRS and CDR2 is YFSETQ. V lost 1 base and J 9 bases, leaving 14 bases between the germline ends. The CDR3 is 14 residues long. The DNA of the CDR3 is TGCGCCAGCAGCTTGACGGGCCCTTTGGGTGAGCAGTTCTTC. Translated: CASSLTGPLGEQFF.

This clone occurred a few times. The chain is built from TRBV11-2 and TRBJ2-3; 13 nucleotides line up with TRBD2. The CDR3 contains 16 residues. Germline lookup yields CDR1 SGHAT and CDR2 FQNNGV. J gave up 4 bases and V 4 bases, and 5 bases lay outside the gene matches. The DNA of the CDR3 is TGTGCCAGCAGCTCCGGACTAGCGGGAGACTCAGATACGCAGTATTTT. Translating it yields CASSSGLAGDSDTQYF.

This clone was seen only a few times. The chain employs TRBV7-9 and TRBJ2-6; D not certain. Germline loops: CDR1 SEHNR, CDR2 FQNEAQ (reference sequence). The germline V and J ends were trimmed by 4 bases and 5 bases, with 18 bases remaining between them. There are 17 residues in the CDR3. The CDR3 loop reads CASSSQEYQSRANVLTF. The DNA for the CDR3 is TGTGCCAGCAGCTCTCAGGAATACCAAAGTCGGGCCAACGTCCTGACTTTC. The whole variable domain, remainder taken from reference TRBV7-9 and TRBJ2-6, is DTGVSQNPRHKITKRGQNVTFRCDPISEHNRLYWYRQTLGQGPEFLTYFQNEAQLEKSRLLSDRFSAERPKGSFSTLEIQRTEQGDSAMYLCASSSQEYQSRANVLTFGAGSRLTVL.

The CDR3 nucleotides are TGTGCCAGCAGTTTGGGGATAGGGGGCTACGAGCAGTACTTC. Encoded protein: CASSLGIGGYEQYF. J is TRBJ2-7 and V is TRBV28, with D maybe TRBD1 (6 bases). Germline-derived CDR1 and CDR2 are MDHEN and SYDVKM. Trimming took 3 bases from V and 3 from J, leaving 12 bases between them. The CDR3 spans 14 residues.

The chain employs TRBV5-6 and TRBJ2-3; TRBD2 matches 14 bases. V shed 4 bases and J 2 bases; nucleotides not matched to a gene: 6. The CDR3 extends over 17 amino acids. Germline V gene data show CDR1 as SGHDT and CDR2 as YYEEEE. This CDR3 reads CASSPGTSGGITDTQYF. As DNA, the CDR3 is TGTGCCAGCAGCCCCGGGACTAGCGGGGGTATCACAGATACGCAGTATTTT. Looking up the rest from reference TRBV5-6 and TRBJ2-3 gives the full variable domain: DAGVTQSPTHLIKTRGQQVTLRCSPKSGHDTVSWYQQALGQGPQFIFQYYEEEERQRGNFPDRFSGHQFPNYSSELNVNALLLGDSALYLCASSPGTSGGITDTQYFGPGTRLTVL.

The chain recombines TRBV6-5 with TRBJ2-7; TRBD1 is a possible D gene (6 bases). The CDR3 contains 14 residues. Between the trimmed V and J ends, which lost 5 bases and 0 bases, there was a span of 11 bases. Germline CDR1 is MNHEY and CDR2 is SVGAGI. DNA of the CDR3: TGTGCCAGCAGTGAGGGGGATTCCTCCTACGAGCAGTACTTC. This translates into CASSEGDSSYEQYF.

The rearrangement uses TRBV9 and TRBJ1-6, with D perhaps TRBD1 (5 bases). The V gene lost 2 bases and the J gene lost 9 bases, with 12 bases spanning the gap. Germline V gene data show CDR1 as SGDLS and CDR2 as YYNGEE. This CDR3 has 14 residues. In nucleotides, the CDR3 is TGTGCCAGCAGCGTTTCAGGGAAGGTTTCACCCCTCCACTTT. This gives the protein CASSVSGKVSPLHF.

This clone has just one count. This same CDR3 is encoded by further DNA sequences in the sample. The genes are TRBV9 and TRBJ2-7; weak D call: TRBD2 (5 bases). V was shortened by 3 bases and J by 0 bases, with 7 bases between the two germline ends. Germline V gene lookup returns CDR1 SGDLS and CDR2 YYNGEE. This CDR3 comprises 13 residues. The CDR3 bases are TGTGCCAGCAGCGGGACTTCCTCCTACGAGCAGTACTTC. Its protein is CASSGTSSYEQYF.

CDR3 DNA: TGTGCCAGCAGTTTCGGGACAGTCAGCACAGATACGCAGTATTTT. It is translated as CASSFGTVSTDTQYF. The chain recombines TRBV6-5 with TRBJ2-3, with 7 bases that match TRBD1. V lost 4 bases, J lost 0 bases, and 4 bases stayed unmatched. CDR3 size: 15 residues. Germline assignment: CDR1 MNHEY and CDR2 SVGAGI.